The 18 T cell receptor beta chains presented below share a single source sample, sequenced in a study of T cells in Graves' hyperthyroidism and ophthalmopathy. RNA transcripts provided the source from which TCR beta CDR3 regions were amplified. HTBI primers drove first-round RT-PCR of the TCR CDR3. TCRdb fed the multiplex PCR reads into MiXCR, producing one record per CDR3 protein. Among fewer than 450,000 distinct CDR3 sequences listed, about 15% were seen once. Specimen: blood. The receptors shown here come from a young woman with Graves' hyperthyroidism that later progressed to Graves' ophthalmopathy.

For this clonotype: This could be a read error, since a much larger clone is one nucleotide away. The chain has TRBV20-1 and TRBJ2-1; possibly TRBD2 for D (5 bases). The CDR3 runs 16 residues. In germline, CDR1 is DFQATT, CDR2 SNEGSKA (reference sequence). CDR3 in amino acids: CSASNLRGSSYNERFF. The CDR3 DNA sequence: TGCAGTGCTTCCAACCTTCGAGGGAGCTCCTACAATGAGCGGTTCTTC.

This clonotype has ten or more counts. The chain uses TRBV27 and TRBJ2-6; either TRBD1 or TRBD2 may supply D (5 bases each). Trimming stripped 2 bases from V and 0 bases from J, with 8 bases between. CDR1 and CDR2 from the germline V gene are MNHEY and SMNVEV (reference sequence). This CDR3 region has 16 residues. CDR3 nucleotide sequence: TGTGCCAGCAGTTTACCAGGGAGCTCTGGGGCCAACGTCCTGACTTTC. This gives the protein CASSLPGSSGANVLTF.

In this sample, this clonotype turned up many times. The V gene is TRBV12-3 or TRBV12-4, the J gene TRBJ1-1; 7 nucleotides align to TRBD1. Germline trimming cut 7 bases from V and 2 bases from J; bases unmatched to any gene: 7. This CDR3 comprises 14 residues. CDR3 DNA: TGTGCCAGCACCCCGACAGGGCCCAACACTGAAGCTTTCTTT. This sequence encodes CASTPTGPNTEAFF.

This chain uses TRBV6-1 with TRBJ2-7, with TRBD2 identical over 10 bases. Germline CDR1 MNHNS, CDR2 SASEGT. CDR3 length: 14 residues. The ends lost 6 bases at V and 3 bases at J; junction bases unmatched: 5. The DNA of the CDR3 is TGTGCCAGCAGAGATCTAGCGGGGGTCTACGAGCAGTACTTC. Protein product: CASRDLAGVYEQYF.

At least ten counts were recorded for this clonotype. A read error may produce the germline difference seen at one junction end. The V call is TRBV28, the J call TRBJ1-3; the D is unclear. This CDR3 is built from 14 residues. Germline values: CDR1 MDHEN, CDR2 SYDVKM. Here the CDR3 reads CASSNSFRGTTIYF. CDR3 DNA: TGTGCCAGCAGTAATAGCTTCCGGGGAACCACCATATATTTT.

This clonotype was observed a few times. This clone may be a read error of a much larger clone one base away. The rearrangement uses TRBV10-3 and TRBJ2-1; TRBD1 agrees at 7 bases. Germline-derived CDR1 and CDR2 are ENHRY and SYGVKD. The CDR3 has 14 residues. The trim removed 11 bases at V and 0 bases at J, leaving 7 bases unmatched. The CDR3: CAVTTGSSYNEQFF. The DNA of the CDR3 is TGTGCCGTAACGACAGGGAGCTCCTACAATGAGCAGTTCTTC.

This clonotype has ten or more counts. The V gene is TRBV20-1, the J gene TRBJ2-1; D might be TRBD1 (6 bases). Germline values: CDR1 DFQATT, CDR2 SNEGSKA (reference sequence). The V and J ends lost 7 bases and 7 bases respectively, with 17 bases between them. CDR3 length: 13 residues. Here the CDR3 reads CSVRGPTQNEQFF. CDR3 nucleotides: TGCAGTGTCAGGGGTCCGACGCAGAATGAGCAGTTCTTC.

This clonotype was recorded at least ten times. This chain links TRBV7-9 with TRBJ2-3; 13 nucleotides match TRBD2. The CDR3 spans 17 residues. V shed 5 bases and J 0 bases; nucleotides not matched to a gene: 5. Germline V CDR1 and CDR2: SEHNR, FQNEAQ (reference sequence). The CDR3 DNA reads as TGTGCCAGCAGCAAGGGACTAGCGGGGACTAGCACAGATACGCAGTATTTT. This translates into CASSKGLAGTSTDTQYF.

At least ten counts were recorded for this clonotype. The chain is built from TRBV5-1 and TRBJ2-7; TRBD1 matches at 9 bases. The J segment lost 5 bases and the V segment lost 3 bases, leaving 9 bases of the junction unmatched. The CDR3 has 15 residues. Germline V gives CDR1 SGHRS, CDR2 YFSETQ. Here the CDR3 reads CASSWTGTGFDEQYF. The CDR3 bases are TGCGCCAGCAGCTGGACCGGGACAGGGTTTGACGAGCAGTACTTC.

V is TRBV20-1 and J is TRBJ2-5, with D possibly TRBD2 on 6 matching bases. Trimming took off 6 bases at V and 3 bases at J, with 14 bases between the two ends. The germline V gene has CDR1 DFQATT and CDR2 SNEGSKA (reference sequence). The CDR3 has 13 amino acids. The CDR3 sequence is CSALLIAEETQYF. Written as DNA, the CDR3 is TGCAGTGCCCTATTAATAGCGGAAGAGACCCAGTACTTC.

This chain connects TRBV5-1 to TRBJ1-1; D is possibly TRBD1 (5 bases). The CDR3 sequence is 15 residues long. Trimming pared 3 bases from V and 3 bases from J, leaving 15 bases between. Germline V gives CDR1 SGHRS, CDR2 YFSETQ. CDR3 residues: CASSWAGGMDTEAFF. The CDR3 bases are TGCGCCAGCAGCTGGGCGGGGGGTATGGACACTGAAGCTTTCTTT.

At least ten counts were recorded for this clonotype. The CDR3 is CASSLGIGTGGNSPLHF. Written as DNA, the CDR3 is TGTGCCAGCAGCTTAGGGATTGGGACAGGGGGCAATTCACCCCTCCACTTT. The V and J genes are TRBV7-8 and TRBJ1-6; TRBD1 aligns across 12 bases. Losses at the gene ends were 1 base for V and 7 bases for J; bases not matched to a gene: 5. The CDR3 contains 17 residues. Per the germline V gene, CDR1 is SGHVS and CDR2 is FQNEAQ.

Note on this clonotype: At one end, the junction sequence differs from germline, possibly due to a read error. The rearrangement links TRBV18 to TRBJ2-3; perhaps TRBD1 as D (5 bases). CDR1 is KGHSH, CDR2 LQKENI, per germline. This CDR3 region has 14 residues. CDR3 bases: TGTGCCAGCTCACGCGGACAACCCCCAGAGACGCAGTATTTT. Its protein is CASSRGQPPETQYF.

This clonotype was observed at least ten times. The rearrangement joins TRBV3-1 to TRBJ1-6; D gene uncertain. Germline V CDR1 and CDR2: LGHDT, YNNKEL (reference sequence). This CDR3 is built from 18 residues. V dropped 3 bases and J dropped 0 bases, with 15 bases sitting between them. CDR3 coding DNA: TGTGCCAGCAGCCAGGATCCCTGGACTAGCTCCTATAATTCACCCCTCCACTTT. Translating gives CASSQDPWTSSYNSPLHF.

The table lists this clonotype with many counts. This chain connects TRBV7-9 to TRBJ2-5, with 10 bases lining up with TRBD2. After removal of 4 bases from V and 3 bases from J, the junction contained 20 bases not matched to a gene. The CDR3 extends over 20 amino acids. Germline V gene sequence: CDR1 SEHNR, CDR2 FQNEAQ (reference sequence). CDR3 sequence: CASSYPPFQRLLAGKETQYF. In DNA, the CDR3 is TGTGCCAGCAGCTACCCGCCTTTTCAACGGCTACTAGCGGGAAAAGAGACCCAGTACTTC.

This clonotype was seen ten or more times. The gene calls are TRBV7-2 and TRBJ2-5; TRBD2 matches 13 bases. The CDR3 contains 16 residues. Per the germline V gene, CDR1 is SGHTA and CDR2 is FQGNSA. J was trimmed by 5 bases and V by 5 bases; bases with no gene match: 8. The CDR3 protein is CASSVTSGGGGETQYF. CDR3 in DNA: TGTGCCAGCAGCGTAACTAGCGGGGGGGGGGGTGAGACCCAGTACTTC.

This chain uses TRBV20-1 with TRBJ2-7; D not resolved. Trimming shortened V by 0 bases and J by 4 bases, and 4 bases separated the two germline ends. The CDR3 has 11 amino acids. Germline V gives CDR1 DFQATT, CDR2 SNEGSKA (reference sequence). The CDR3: CSARDPYEQYF. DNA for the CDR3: TGCAGTGCTAGAGACCCATACGAGCAGTACTTC.

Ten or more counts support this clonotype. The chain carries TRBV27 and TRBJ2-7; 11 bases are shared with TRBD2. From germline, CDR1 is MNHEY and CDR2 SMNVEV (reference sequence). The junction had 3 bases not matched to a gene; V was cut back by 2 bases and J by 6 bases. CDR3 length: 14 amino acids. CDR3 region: CASSLGLAGGEQYF. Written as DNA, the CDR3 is TGTGCCAGCAGTTTAGGGCTAGCGGGAGGCGAGCAGTACTTC.